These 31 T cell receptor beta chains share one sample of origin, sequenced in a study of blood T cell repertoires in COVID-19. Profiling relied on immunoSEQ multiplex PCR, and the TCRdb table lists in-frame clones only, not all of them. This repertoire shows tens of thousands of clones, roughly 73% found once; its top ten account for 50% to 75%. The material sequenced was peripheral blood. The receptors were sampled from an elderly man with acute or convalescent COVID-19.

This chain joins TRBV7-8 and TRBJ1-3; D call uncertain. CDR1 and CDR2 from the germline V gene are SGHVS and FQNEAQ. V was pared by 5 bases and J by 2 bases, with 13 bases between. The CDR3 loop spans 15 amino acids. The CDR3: CASSLVRSTGNTIYF. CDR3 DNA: TGTGCCAGCAGCCTCGTCCGGTCGACTGGAAACACCATATATTTT. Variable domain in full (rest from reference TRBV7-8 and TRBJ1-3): GAGVSQSPRYKVAKRGQDVALRCDPISGHVSLFWYQQALGQGPEFLTYFQNEAQLDKSGLPSDRFFAERPEGSVSTLKIQRTQQEDSAVYLCASSLVRSTGNTIYFGEGSWLTVV.

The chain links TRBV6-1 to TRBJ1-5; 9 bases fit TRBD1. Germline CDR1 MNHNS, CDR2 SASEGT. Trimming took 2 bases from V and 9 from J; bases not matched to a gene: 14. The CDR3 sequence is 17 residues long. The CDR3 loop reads CASSERPPGQGFGPQHF. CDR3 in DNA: TGTGCCAGCAGTGAACGCCCCCCGGGACAGGGCTTTGGGCCCCAGCATTTT.

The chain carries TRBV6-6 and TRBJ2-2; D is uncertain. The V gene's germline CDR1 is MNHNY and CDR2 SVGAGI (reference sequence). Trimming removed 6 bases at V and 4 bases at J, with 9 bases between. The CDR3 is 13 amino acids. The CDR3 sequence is CASRITSTGELFF. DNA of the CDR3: TGTGCCAGCAGGATCACGAGCACCGGGGAGCTGTTTTTT.

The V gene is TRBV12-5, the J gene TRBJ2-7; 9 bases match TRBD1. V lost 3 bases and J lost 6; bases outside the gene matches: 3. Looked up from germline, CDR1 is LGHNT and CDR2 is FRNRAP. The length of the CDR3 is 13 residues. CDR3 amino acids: CASGFRTGAEQYF. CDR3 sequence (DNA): TGTGCTAGTGGTTTTAGGACAGGGGCCGAGCAGTACTTC.

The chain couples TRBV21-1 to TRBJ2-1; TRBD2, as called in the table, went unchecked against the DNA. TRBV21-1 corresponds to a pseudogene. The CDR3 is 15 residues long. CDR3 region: CARTPGTTAYNEQFF. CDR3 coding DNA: TGTGCCAGGACTCCCGGGACTACAGCCTACAATGAGCAGTTCTTC.

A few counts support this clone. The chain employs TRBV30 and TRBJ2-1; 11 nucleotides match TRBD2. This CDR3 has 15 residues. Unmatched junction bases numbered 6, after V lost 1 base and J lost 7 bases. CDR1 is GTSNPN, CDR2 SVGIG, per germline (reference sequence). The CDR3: CAWSGLAGHRNEQFF. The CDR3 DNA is TGTGCCTGGAGTGGACTAGCGGGACATAGGAATGAGCAGTTCTTC.

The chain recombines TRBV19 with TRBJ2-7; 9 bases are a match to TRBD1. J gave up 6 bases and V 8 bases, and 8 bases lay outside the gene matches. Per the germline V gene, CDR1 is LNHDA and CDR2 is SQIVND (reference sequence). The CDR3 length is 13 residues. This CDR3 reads CASSGTGPSEQYF. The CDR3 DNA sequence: TGTGCCAGTTCCGGGACAGGGCCAAGCGAGCAGTACTTC.

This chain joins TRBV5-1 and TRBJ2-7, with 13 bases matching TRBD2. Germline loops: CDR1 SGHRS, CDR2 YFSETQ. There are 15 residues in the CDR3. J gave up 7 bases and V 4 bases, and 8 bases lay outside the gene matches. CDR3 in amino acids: CASSPRLAGGREQYF. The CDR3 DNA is TGCGCCAGCAGCCCAAGACTAGCGGGAGGACGAGAGCAGTACTTC. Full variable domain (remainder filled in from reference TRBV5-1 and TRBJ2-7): KAGVTQTPRYLIKTRGQQVTLSCSPISGHRSVSWYQQTPGQGLQFLFEYFSETQRNKGNFPGRFSGRQFSNSRSEMNVSTLELGDSALYLCASSPRLAGGREQYFGPGTRLTVT.

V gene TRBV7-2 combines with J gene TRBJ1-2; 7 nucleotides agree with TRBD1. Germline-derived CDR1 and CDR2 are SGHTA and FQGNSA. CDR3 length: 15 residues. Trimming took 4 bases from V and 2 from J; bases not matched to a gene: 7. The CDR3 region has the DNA TGTGCCAGCAGCTCGGACAGGAGTGGAAACTATGGCTACACCTTC. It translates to CASSSDRSGNYGYTF.

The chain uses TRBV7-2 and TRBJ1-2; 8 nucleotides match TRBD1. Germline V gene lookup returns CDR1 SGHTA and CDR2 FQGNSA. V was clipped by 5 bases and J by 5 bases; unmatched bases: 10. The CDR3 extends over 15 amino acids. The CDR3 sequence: CASSQRGDRMYGYTF. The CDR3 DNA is TGTGCCAGCAGCCAAAGAGGGGACAGGATGTATGGCTACACCTTC.

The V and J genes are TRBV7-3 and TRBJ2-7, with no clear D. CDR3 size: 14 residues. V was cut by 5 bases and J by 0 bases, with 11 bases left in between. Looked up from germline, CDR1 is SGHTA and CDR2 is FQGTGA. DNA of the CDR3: TGTGCCAGCAGCCCGAACGAGGTCTCCTACGAGCAGTACTTC. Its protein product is CASSPNEVSYEQYF.

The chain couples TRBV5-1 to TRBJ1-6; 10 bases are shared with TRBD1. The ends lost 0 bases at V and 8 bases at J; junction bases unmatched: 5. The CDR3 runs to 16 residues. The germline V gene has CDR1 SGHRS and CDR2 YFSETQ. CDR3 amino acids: CASSLAPDRGDSPLHF. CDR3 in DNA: TGCGCCAGCAGCTTGGCCCCGGACAGGGGGGATTCACCCCTCCACTTT.

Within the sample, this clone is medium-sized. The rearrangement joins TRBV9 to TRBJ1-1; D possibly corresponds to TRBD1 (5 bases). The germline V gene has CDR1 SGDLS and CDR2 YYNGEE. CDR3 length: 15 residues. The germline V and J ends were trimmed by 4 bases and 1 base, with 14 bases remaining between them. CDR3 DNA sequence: TGTGCCAGCAGCCCTGCTGGACACACGAACACTGAAGCTTTCTTT. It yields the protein CASSPAGHTNTEAFF.

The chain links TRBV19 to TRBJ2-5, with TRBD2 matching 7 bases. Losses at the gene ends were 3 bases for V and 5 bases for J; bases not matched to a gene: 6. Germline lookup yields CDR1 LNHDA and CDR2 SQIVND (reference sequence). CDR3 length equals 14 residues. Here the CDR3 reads CASSIRAGRETQYF. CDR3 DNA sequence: TGTGCCAGTAGTATTCGAGCGGGGAGGGAGACCCAGTACTTC. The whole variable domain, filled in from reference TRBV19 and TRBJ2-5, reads DGGITQSPKYLFRKEGQNVTLSCEQNLNHDAMYWYRQDPGQGLRLIYYSQIVNDFQKGDIAEGYSVSREKKESFPLTVTSAQKNPTAFYLCASSIRAGRETQYFGPGTRLLVL.

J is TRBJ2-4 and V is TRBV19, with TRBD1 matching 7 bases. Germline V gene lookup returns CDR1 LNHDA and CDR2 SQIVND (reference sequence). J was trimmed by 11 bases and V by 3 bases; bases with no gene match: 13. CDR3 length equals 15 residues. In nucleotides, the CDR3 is TGTGCCAGTAGTATGGACAGGCCCCTAAGGACATTTCAGTACTTC. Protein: CASSMDRPLRTFQYF.

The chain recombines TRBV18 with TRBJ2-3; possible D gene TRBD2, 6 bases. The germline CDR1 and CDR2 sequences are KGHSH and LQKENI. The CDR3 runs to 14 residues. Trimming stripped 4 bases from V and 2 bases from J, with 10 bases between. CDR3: CASSRRDFTDTQYF. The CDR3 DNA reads TGTGCCAGCTCACGACGGGACTTCACAGATACGCAGTATTTT.

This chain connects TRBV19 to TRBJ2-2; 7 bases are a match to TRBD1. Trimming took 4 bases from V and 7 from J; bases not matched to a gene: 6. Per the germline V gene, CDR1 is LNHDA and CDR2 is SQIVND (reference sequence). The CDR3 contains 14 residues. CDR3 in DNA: TGTGCCAGTAGTAGTCGACAGGGTGGCGGGGAGCTGTTTTTT. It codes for CASSSRQGGGELFF.

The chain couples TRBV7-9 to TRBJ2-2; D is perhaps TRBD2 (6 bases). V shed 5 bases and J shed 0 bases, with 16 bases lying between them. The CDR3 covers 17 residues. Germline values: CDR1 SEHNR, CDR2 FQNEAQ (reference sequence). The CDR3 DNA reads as TGTGCCAGCAGCCAAATGCGGGGAAACGCGAACACCGGGGAGCTGTTTTTT. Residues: CASSQMRGNANTGELFF.

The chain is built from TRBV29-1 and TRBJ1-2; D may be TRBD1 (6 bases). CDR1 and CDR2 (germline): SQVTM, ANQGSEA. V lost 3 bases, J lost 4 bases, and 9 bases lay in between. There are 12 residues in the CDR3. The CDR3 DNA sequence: TGCAGCGTTGAGGTCAGGGGCTATGGCTACACCTTC. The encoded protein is CSVEVRGYGYTF.

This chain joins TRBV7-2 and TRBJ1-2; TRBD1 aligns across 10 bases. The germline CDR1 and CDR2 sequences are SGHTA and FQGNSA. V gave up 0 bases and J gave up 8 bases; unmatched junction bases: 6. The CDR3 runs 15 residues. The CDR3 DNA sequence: TGTGCCAGCAGCTTAGCAGGACAGGGGGTAGGGGGCTACACCTTC. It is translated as CASSLAGQGVGGYTF.

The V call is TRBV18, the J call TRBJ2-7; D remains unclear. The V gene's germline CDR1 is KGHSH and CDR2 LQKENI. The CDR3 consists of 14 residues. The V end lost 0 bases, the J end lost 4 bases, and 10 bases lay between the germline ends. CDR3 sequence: CASSPPGREYEQYF. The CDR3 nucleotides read TGTGCCAGCTCACCACCGGGCAGAGAGTACGAGCAGTACTTC.

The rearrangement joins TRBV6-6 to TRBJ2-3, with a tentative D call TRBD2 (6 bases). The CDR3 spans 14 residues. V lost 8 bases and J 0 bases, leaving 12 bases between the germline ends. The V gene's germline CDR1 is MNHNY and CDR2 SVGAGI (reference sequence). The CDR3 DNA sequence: TGTGCCAGCGGATTACTAGCAAGCACAGATACGCAGTATTTT. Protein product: CASGLLASTDTQYF.

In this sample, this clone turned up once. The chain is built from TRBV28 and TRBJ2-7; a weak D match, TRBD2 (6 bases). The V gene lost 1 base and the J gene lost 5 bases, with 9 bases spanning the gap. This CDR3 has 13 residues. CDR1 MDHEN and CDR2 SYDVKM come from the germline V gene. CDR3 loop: CASSLYGGNEQYF. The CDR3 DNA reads TGTGCCAGCAGTTTATATGGGGGGAACGAGCAGTACTTC.

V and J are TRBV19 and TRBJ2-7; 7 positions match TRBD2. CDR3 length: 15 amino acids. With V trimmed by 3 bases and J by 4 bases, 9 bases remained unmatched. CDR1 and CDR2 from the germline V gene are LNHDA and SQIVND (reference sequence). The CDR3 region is CASSILGGSGYEQYF. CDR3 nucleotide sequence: TGTGCCAGTAGTATCCTAGGCGGGAGTGGGTACGAGCAGTACTTC. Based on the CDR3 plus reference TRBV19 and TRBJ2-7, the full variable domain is DGGITQSPKYLFRKEGQNVTLSCEQNLNHDAMYWYRQDPGQGLRLIYYSQIVNDFQKGDIAEGYSVSREKKESFPLTVTSAQKNPTAFYLCASSILGGSGYEQYFGPGTRLTVT.

CDR3 amino acids: CASSLLTGTSGSNEQFF. The CDR3 DNA follows: TGTGCCAGCAGCCTCCTCACCGGGACTAGCGGGAGTAATGAGCAGTTCTTC. This chain connects TRBV3-1 (or the pseudogene TRBV3-2) to TRBJ2-1; 14 bases agree with TRBD2. The germline gives CDR1 LGHDT, CDR2 YNNKEL (reference sequence). With 4 bases clipped from V and 7 bases from J, the junction kept 9 bases outside the gene matches. The CDR3 has 17 amino acids.

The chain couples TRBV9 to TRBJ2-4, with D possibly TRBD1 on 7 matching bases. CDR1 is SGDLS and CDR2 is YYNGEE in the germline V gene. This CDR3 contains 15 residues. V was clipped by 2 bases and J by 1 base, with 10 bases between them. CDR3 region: CASSVAGGAKNIQYF. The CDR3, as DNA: TGTGCCAGCAGCGTGGCAGGGGGGGCCAAAAACATTCAGTACTTC. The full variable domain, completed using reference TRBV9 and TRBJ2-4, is DSGVTQTPKHLITATGQRVTLRCSPRSGDLSVYWYQQSLDQGLQFLIQYYNGEERAKGNILERFSAQQFPDLHSELNLSSLELGDSALYFCASSVAGGAKNIQYFGAGTRLSVL.

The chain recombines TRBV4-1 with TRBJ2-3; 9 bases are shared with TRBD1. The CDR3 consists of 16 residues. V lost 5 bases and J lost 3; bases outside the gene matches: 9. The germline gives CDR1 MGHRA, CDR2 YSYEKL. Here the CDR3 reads CASSLAGTGFTDTQYF. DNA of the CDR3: TGCGCCAGCAGCTTGGCCGGGACAGGGTTTACAGATACGCAGTATTTT.

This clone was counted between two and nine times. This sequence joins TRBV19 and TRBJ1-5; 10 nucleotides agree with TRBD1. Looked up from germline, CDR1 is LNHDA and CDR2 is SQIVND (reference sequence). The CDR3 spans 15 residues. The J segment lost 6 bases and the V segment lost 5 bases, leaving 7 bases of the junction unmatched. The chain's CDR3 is CASSPRDRGTQPQHF. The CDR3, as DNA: TGTGCCAGTAGTCCCCGGGACAGGGGTACTCAGCCCCAGCATTTT.

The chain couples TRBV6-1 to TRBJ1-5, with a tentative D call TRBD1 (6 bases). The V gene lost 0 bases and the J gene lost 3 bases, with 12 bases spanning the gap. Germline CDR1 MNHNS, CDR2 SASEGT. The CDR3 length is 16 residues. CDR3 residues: CASSEASRGSNQPQHF. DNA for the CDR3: TGTGCCAGCAGTGAAGCATCCAGGGGCTCCAATCAGCCCCAGCATTTT.

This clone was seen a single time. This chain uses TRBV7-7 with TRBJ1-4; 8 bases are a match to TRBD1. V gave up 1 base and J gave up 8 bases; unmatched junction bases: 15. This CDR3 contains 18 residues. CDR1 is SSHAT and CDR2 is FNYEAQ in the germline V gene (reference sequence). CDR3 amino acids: CASSLEWVRGPEGEKLFF. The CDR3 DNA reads TGTGCCAGCAGCTTAGAATGGGTCAGGGGGCCGGAAGGAGAAAAACTGTTTTTT.

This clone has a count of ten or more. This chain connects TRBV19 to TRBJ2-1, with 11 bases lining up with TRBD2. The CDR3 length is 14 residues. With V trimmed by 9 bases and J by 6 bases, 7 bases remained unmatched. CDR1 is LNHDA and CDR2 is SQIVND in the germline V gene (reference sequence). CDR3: CASGTSGRFNEQFF. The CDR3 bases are TGTGCCAGCGGGACTAGCGGTCGATTCAATGAGCAGTTCTTC.